The T cell receptor beta chain described here comes from a study of cytotoxic CD8 clonotypes in ibrutinib-treated CLL. Study context: The taking of response samples occurred after a median around 11 months of treatment, with a range of 6 to 36.

This CDR3 is 12 amino acids long. The germline V gene has CDR1 KGHSH and CDR2 LQKENI. V was pared by 8 bases and J by 5 bases, with 6 bases of the junction left unmatched. Assay used: immunoSEQ multiplex PCR; TCRdb lists only in-frame clones, some missing. The table records some 200,000 clones, about 75% of them present only once. Study findings and constraints: T-cell clonality at baseline went above that of age-matched healthy donors and rose and fell with circulating CD8+ T-cell counts.

Details on this clone: Its antigen is as yet unknown.

This clonotype originated in a human donor with chronic lymphocytic leukemia. The sample in question was PBMCs, obtained after 12 months of ibrutinib treatment. This rearrangement joins TRBV18 to TRBJ2-7; the match to TRBD1 covers 7 bases. The CDR3 sequence: CASTGAGDEQYF. Written as DNA, the CDR3 is TGTGCCAGCACAGGGGCCGGGGACGAGCAGTACTTC.